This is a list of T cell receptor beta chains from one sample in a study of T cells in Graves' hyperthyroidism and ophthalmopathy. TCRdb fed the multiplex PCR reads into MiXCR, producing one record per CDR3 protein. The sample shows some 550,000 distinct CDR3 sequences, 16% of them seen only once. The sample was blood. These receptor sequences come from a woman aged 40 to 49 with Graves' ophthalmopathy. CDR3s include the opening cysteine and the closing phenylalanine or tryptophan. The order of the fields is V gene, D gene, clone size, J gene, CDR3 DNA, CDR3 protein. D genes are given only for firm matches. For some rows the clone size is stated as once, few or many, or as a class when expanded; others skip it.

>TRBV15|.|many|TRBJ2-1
TGTGCCACCAGCAGGCCGGGAAGTGAGCAGTTCTTC
CATSRPGSEQFF
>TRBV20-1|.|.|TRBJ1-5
TGCAGTGCTAGAGATGGTGAGGTTAGCAATCAGCCCCAGCATTTT
CSARDGEVSNQPQHF
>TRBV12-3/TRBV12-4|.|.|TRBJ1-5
TGTGCCAGCAGTCCCCAGGGTGGGATAAATCAGCCCCAGCATTTT
CASSPQGGINQPQHF
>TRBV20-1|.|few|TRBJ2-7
TGCAGTGCTAGAGGCGTACAGGAGGAGCAGTACTTC
CSARGVQEEQYF
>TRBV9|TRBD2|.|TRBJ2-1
TGTGCCAGCAGCCTCGGGGGGGGGGAGGCGCCATACAATGAGCAGTTCTTC
CASSLGGGEAPYNEQFF
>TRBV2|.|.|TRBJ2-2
TGTGCCAGCAGCAATGAAAACACCGGGGAGCTGTTTTTT
CASSNENTGELFF
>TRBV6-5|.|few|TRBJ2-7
TGTGCCAGCAGTTACGAGCCCCCGGGAGATTCTATCTACGAGCAGTACTTC
CASSYEPPGDSIYEQYF
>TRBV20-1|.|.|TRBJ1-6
TGCAGTGCTAGCGGGAGGGAGTCACCCCTCCACTTT
CSASGRESPLHF
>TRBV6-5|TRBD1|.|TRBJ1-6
TGTGCCAGCAGTTACCGGGACAGACTAAGCTCCTATAATTCACCCCTCCACTTT
CASSYRDRLSSYNSPLHF
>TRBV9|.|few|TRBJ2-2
TGTGCCAGCAGCTCAGCCCAAGCGAACACCGGGGAGCTGTTTTTT
CASSSAQANTGELFF
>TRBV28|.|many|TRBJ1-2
TGTGCCACCGGGACCAGGGCAGGAGGCTACACCTTC
CATGTRAGGYTF
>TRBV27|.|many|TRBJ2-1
TGTGCCAGCAGTGAACTAATTCGCTCCTACAATGAGCAGTTCTTC
CASSELIRSYNEQFF
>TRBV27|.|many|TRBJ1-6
TGTGCCAGCAGTTTATCGACGGGACACAATAATTCACCCCTCCACTTT
CASSLSTGHNNSPLHF
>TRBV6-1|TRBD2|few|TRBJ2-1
TGTGCCAGCAGTGAACTAGCGGGAGGGCCGGGTAATGAGCAGTTCTTC
CASSELAGGPGNEQFF
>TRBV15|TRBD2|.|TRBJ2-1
TGTGCCACCAGCTCACAGCGGGAGGGGGGCAATGAGCAGTTCTTC
CATSSQREGGNEQFF
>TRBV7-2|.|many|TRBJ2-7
TGTGCCAGCAGCTACCAAGCCGGGACACAGTACGAGCAGTACTTC
CASSYQAGTQYEQYF
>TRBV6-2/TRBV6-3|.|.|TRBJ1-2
TGTGCCAGCACCGCACTTAGATCCGACTTCTATGGCTACACCTTC
CASTALRSDFYGYTF
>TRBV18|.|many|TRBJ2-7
TGTGCCAGCTCACCGGATAGACCCCCCAACGAGCAGTACTTC
CASSPDRPPNEQYF
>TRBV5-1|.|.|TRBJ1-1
TGCGCCAGCAGCCTGGAGACAGGAGGGGTTAAAGCTTTCTTT
CASSLETGGVKAFF
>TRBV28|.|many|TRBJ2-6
TGTGCCAGCAGTCCGCCTAGGGGACCTGGGGCCAACGTCCTGACTTTC
CASSPPRGPGANVLTF
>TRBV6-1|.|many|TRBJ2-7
TGTGCCAGCAGGGACTACTGGGCAGCCGGGGACGAGCAGTACTTC
CASRDYWAAGDEQYF
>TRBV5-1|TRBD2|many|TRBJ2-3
TGCGCCAGCAGCTTATACGGGGGGGATCCCTCGCAGTATTTT
CASSLYGGDPSQYF
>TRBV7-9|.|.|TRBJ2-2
TGTGCCAGCAGCCCCGGGACGGATAACACCGGGGAGCTGTTTTTT
CASSPGTDNTGELFF
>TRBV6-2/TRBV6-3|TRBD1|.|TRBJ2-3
TGTGCCAGCAGTCTCCGGGACAGCTTCACAGATACGCAGTATTTT
CASSLRDSFTDTQYF
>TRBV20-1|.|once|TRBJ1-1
TGCAGTGTCCCCAAGGAGAACACCGAAGCTCTCTTT
CSVPKENTEALF
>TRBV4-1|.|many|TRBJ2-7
TGCGCCAGCAGCCAACCAGGGACGGTCTACGAGCAGTACTTC
CASSQPGTVYEQYF
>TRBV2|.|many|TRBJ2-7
TGTGCCAGCGCGCGGGACAGCAGCTCCGAGCAGTACTTC
CASARDSSSEQYF
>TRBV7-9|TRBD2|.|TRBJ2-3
TGTGCCACCCTCAGGCTAGCGGAAAGCACAGATACGCAGTATTTT
CATLRLAESTDTQYF
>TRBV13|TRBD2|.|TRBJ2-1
TGTGCCGGCAGCTTAGGCCCCGGGAAGGTAGCGGGGGTCGAGCAGTTCTTC
CAGSLGPGKVAGVEQFF
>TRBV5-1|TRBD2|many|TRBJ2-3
TGCGCCAGCAGCTTGATCCCAGCGGGGGGCACAGATACGCAGTATTTT
CASSLIPAGGTDTQYF
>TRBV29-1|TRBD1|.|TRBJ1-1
TGCAGCGTTGTATTGGGACAGGGGAACACTGAAGCTTTCTTT
CSVVLGQGNTEAFF
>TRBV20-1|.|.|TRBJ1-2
TGCAGTGCTAGAACCCCAGGGAGCTATGGCTACACCTTC
CSARTPGSYGYTF
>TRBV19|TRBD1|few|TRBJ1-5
TGTGCCAGTAGTACACGGACAGGCCAGAATCAGCCCCAGCATTTT
CASSTRTGQNQPQHF
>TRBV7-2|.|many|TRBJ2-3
TGTGCCAGCAGCTTAGACTACCTCAGCACAGATACGCAGTATTTT
CASSLDYLSTDTQYF
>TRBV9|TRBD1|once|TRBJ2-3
TGTGCCAGCAGCGTACAGGGGGCGCAGGTAGATACGCAGTATTTT
CASSVQGAQVDTQYF
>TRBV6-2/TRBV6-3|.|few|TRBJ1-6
TGTGCCAGCACCCGAACAGGGACGGGATCACCCCTCCACTTT
CASTRTGTGSPLHF
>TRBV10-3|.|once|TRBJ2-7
TGTGCCATCACCGACTCGGCCTACGAGCAGTACTTC
CAITDSAYEQYF
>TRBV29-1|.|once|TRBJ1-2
TGCAGCGTTGACCCAGGGATCTATGGCTACACCTTC
CSVDPGIYGYTF
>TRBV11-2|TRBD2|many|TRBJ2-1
TGTGCCAGCAGCTTAGATAGCGGGGGGCACAATGAGCAGTTCTTC
CASSLDSGGHNEQFF
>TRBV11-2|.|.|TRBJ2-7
TGTGCCAGCAGCGCCGGGACCCTGGGGGAGCAGTACTTC
CASSAGTLGEQYF
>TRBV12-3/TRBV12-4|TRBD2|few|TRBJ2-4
TGTGCCAGCAGTTCCCGACTAGCGGGGGATCGTCTAGCCAAAAACATTCAGTACTTC
CASSSRLAGDRLAKNIQYF
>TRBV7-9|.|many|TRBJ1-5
TGTGCCAGCAGCCAACTTCGACAGAGCACAGATACGCAGCATTTT
CASSQLRQSTDTQHF
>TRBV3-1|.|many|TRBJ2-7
TGTGCCAGCAGCCAAGGTCGGCAGGAGCAGTACTTC
CASSQGRQEQYF
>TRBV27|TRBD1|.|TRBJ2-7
TGTGCCAGCAGTTCCAGACAGGGGCTCTCCTACGAGCAGTACTTC
CASSSRQGLSYEQYF
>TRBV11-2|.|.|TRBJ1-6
TGTGCCAGCAGCTTAGGGGACTATAATTCACCCCTCCACTTT
CASSLGDYNSPLHF
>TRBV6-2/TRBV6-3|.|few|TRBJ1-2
TGTGCCAGCAGTAACAACCTTGGGGCCCGGGGCTATGGCTACACCTTC
CASSNNLGARGYGYTF
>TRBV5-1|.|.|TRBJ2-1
TGCGCCAGCAGCACGGACCGACCGAGCTCCTACAATGAGCAGTTCTTC
CASSTDRPSSYNEQFF
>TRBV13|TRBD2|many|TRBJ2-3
TGTGCCAGCAGCTTAGTTAGCGGGACTGGCACAGATACGCAGTATTTT
CASSLVSGTGTDTQYF
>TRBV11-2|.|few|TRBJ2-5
TGTGCCAGCAGCTTAGTGTTCGGCGGGGAGACCCAGTACTTC
CASSLVFGGETQYF
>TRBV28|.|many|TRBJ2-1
TGTGCCAGCAGTTTGAGTTTTGAGCAGTTCTTC
CASSLSFEQFF
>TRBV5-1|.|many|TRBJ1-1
TGCGCCAGCAGCTTCGAGGGGGGAGGCACTGAAGCTTTCTTT
CASSFEGGGTEAFF